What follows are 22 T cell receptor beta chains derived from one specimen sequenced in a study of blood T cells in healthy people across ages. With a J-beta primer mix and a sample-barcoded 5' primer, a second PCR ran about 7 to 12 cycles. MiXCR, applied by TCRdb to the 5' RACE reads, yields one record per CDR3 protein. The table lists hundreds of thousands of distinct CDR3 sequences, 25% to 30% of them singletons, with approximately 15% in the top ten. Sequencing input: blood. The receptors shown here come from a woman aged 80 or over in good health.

The DNA for the CDR3 is TGCGCCAGCAGCTCGGACATCAGGGGGCCAGGAGAAAAACTGTTTTTT. Encoded protein: CASSSDIRGPGEKLFF. The chain links TRBV5-1 to TRBJ1-4; 8 bases match TRBD1. Germline V gene sequence: CDR1 SGHRS, CDR2 YFSETQ. J was trimmed by 8 bases and V by 3 bases; bases with no gene match: 12. CDR3 length: 16 amino acids.

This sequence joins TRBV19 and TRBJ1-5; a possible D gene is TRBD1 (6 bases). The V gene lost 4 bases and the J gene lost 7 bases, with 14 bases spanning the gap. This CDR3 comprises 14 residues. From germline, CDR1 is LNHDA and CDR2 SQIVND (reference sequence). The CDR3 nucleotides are TGTGCCAGTAGTAAGGACACAGGGCGACAGCCCCAGCATTTT. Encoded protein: CASSKDTGRQPQHF. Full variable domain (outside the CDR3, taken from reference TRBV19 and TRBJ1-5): DGGITQSPKYLFRKEGQNVTLSCEQNLNHDAMYWYRQDPGQGLRLIYYSQIVNDFQKGDIAEGYSVSREKKESFPLTVTSAQKNPTAFYLCASSKDTGRQPQHFGDGTRLSIL.

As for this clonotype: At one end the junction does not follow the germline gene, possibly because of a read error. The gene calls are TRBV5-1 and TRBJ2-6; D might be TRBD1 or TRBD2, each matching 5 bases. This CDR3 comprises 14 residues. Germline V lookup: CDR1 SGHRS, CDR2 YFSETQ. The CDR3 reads CASSQGDGANVRTF. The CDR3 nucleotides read TGCGCCAGCAGTCAGGGAGATGGGGCCAACGTCCGGACTTTC.

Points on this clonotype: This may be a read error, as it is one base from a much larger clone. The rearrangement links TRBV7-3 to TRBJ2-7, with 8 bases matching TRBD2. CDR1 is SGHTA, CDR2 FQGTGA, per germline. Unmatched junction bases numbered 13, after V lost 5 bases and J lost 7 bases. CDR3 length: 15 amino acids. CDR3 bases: TGTGCCAGCAGCGAGAGCGGGGGCCACTACAATGAGCAGTACTTC. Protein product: CASSESGGHYNEQYF.

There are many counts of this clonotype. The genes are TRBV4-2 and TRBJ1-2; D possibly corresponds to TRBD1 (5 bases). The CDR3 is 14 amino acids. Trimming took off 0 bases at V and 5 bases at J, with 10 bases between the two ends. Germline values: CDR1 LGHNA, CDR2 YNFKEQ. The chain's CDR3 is CASSQDRTTYGYTF. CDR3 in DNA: TGTGCCAGCAGCCAAGATCGGACAACTTATGGCTACACCTTC.

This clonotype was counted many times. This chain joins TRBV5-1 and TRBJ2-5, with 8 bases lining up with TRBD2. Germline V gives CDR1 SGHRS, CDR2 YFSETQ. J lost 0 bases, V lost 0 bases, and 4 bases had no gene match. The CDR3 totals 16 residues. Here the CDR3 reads CASSLGGRGDQETQYF. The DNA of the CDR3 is TGCGCCAGCAGCTTGGGAGGGCGGGGGGACCAAGAGACCCAGTACTTC. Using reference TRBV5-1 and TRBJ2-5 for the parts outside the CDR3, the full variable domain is KAGVTQTPRYLIKTRGQQVTLSCSPISGHRSVSWYQQTPGQGLQFLFEYFSETQRNKGNFPGRFSGRQFSNSRSEMNVSTLELGDSALYLCASSLGGRGDQETQYFGPGTRLLVL.

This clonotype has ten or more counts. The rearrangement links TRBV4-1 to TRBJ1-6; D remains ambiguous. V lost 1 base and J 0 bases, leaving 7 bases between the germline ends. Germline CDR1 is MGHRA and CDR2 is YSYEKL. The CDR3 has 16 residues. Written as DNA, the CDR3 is TGCGCCAGCAGCCAAGCTACTAGCTCCTATAATTCACCCCTCCACTTT. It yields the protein CASSQATSSYNSPLHF.

The CDR3 loop reads CASSFWGSKAYNEQFF. The CDR3 coding sequence is TGTGCCAGCAGTTTTTGGGGGTCTAAAGCCTACAATGAGCAGTTCTTC. The J gene is TRBJ2-1, the V gene TRBV27; D possibly uses TRBD1 or TRBD2 (5 bases each). This CDR3 spans 16 amino acids. Trimming removed 3 bases from V and 2 bases from J, with 14 bases in between. Germline lookup yields CDR1 MNHEY and CDR2 SMNVEV (reference sequence).

The DNA of the CDR3 is TGTGCCAGCAGTCGGGACGCCCAGAACACTGAAGCTTTCTTT. This translates into CASSRDAQNTEAFF. The chain has TRBV6-2 or TRBV6-3 and TRBJ1-1; tentatively, D is TRBD1 (5 bases). Trimming took 5 bases from V and 1 from J, leaving 11 bases between them. CDR3 length: 14 amino acids. Germline CDR1 is MNHEY and CDR2 is SVGEGT.

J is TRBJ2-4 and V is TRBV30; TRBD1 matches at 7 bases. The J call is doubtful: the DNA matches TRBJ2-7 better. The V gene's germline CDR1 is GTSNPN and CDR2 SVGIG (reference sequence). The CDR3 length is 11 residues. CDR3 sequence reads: CAWVQGDEQYF. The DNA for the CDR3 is TGTGCCTGGGTTCAGGGGGACGAGCAGTACTTC.

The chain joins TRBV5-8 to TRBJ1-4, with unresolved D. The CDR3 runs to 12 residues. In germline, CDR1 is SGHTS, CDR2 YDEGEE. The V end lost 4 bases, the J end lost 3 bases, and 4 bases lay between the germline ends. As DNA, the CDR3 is TGTGCCAGCAGCCAGGCTAATGAAAAACTGTTTTTT. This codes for CASSQANEKLFF.

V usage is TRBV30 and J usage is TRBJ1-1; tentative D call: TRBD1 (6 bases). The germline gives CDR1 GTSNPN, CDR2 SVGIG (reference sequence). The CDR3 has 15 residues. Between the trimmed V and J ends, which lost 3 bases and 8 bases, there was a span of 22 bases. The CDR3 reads CAWSDSGRGGPEAFF. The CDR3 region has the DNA TGTGCCTGGAGCGATTCAGGACGCGGGGGGCCCGAAGCTTTCTTT.

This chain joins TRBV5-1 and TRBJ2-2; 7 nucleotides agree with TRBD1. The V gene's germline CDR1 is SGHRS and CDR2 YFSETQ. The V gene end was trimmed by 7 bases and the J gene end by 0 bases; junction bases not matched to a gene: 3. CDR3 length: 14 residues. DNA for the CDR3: TGCGCCAGCGGGACAGACCCGAACACCGGGGAGCTGTTTTTT. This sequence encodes CASGTDPNTGELFF.

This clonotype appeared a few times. CDR3 in DNA: TGTGCCACCAGTGACCCCCGACGGACAGGGATCCGTGAGCAGTTCTTC. Amino acid sequence: CATSDPRRTGIREQFF. The chain couples TRBV24-1 to TRBJ2-1, with 8 bases lining up with TRBD1. The CDR3 length is 16 residues. The germline gives CDR1 KGHDR, CDR2 SFDVKD. With V trimmed by 4 bases and J by 9 bases, 13 bases remained unmatched.

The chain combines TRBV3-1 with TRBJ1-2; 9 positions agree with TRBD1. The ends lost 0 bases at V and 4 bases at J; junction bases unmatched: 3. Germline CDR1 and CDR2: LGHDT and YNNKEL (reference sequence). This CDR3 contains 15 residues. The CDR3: CASSQDGTGSYGYTF. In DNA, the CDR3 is TGTGCCAGCAGCCAAGATGGGACAGGGTCCTATGGCTACACCTTC.

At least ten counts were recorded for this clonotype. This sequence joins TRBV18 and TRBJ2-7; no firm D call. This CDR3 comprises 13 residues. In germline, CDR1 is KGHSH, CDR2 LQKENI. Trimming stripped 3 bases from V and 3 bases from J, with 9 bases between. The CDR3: CASSPQRHYEQYF. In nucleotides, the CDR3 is TGTGCCAGCTCACCTCAACGACACTACGAGCAGTACTTC. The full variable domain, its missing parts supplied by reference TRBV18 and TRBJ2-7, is NAGVMQNPRHLVRRRGQEARLRCSPMKGHSHVYWYRQLPEEGLKFMVYLQKENIIDESGMPKERFSAEFPKEGPSILRIQQVVRGDSAAYFCASSPQRHYEQYFGPGTRLTVT.

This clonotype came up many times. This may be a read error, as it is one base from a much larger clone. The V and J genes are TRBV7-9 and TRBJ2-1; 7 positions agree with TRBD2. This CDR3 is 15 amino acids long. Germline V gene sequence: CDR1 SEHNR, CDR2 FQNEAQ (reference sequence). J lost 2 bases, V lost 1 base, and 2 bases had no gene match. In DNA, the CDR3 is TGTGCCAGCAGCTTAGGGGAGGGCCCCTACAATGAGCAGTTCTTC. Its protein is CASSLGEGPYNEQFF. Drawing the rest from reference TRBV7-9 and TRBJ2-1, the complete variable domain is DTGVSQNPRHKITKRGQNVTFRCDPISEHNRLYWYRQTLGQGPEFLTYFQNEAQLEKSRLLSDRFSAERPKGSFSTLEIQRTEQGDSAMYLCASSLGEGPYNEQFFGPGTRLTVL.

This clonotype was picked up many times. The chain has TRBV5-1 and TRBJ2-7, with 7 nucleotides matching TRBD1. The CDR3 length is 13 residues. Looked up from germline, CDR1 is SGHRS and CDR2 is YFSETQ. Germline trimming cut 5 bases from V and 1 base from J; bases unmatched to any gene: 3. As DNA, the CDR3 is TGCGCCAGCAGTGGACAGGCATCCTACGAGCAGTACTTC. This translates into CASSGQASYEQYF.

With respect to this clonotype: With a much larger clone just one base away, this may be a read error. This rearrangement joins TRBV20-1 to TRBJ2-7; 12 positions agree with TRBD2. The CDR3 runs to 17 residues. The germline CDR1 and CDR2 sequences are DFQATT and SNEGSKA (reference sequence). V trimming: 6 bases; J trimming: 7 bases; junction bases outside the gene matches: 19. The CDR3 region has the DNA TGCAGTGCCCCGACTAGCGGGGGAGTTTCGGGTTACAATGAGCAGTACTTC. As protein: CSAPTSGGVSGYNEQYF.

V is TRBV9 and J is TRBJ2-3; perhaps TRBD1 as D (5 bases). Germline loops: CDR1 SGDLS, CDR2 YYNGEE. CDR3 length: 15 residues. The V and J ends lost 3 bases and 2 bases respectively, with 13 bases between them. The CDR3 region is CASSGGAVDTDTQYF. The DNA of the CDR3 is TGTGCCAGCAGCGGTGGGGCCGTCGACACAGATACGCAGTATTTT. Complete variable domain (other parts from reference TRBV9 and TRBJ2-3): DSGVTQTPKHLITATGQRVTLRCSPRSGDLSVYWYQQSLDQGLQFLIQYYNGEERAKGNILERFSAQQFPDLHSELNLSSLELGDSALYFCASSGGAVDTDTQYFGPGTRLTVL.

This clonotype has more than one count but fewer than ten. The CDR3 DNA is TGCGCCAGCCATGGCCGGGGAATCACCGGGGAGCTGTTTTTT. It codes for CASHGRGITGELFF. This chain connects TRBV5-1 to TRBJ2-2; perhaps TRBD2 as D (5 bases). Trimming took off 7 bases at V and 4 bases at J, with 14 bases between the two ends. CDR1 and CDR2 (germline): SGHRS, YFSETQ. This CDR3 has 14 residues.

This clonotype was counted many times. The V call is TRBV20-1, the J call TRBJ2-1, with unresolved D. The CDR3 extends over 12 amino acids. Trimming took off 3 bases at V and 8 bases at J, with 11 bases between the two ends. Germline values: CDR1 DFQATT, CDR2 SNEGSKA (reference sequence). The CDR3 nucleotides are TGCAGTGCTAGCCCCGGGCGCGATGAGCAGTTCTTC. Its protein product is CSASPGRDEQFF.